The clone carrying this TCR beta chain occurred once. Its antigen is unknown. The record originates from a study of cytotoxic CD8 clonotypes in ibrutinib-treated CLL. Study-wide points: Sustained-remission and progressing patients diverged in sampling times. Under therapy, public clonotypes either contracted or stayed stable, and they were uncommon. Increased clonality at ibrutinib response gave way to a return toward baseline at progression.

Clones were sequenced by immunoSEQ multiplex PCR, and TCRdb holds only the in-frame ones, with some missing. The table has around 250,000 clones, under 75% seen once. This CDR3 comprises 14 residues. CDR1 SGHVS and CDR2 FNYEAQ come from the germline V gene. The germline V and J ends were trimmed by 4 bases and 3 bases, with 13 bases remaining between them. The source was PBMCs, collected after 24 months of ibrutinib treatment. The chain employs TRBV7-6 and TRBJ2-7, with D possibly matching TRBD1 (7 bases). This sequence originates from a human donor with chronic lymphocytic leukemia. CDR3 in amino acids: CASSSGQDYYEQYF. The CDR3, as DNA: TGTGCCAGCAGCTCAGGACAGGACTACTACGAGCAGTACTTC.